Shown below are 15 T cell receptor delta chains from a single sample sequenced in a study of γδ T cells in repeated Plasmodium falciparum infection. Gammadelta T cells were flow-sorted from PBMC into Vgamma9/Vdelta2+ and Vdelta2-negative populations for bulk analysis. TCRdb ran CATT on the multiplex PCR reads. The sample lists about 50,000 delta-chain clones; roughly 1.9% were seen once. What was sequenced was gamma-delta T cells from blood. The receptors derive from a pool of human donors (malaria-infected and uninfected, not separated).

This clone showed up just a few times. The protein TCRdb lists belongs to a much larger clone and differs from this DNA's translation at residue 5, which points to a read error; the protein shown is made from the DNA. The chain links TRDV1 to TRDJ1; 13 nucleotides align to TRDD3. No J gene was available from TCRdb, and it was assigned here by a germline match of the DNA. The CDR3 loop spans 24 amino acids. Unmatched junction bases numbered 27, after V lost 4 bases and J lost 1 base. Per the germline V gene, CDR1 is TSWWSYY and CDR2 is QGS. CDR3 protein: CALGGLGFLSHWGIRVRATDKLIF. The CDR3, as DNA: TGTGCTCTTGGGGGACTGGGTTTCCTATCCCACTGGGGGATACGCGTACGGGCCACCGATAAACTCATCTTT.

The rearrangement links TRDV2 to TRDJ1, with 8 nucleotides matching TRDD3. TCRdb leaves out the J gene; it was filled in here by matching the DNA to germline. CDR1 is GEAIGNYY, CDR2 EKD, per germline. The CDR3 is 18 residues long. The junction had 13 bases not matched to a gene; V was cut back by 1 base and J by 1 base. This chain's CDR3 is CACDTIPALGEPTDKLIF. The CDR3 nucleotides read TGTGCCTGTGACACAATCCCGGCCCTGGGGGAACCCACCGATAAACTCATCTTT.

Of note for this clone: TCRdb lists the protein of a much larger clone for this DNA, which differs at residue 9, so this is likely a read error; the protein given here is translated from the DNA itself. The gene calls are TRDV1 and TRDJ1; D is tentatively TRDD2 or TRDD3 (5 bases each). Trimming shortened V by 2 bases and J by 10 bases, and 26 bases separated the two germline ends. The CDR3 is made up of 17 amino acids. Germline CDR1 is TSWWSYY and CDR2 is QGS. The CDR3 sequence is CALGESIPLIQGFVLIF. The CDR3 coding sequence is TGTGCTCTTGGGGAATCGATTCCTCTTATCCAGGGATTTGTACTCATCTTT.

This clone was picked up a small number of times. With only one base between it and a far larger clone, this is likely a read error. This CDR3 is also generated by other DNA sequences in the sample. V gene TRDV2 combines with J gene TRDJ1, with 12 nucleotides matching TRDD3. TCRdb offers no J gene call, so here the DNA was matched to germline to obtain one. The CDR3 is 21 amino acids. CDR1 is GEAIGNYY, CDR2 EKD, per germline. The CDR3 sequence: CACDTVFLGDTRDPVTDKLIF. In DNA form, the CDR3 reads TGTGCCTGTGACACGGTGTTTCTGGGGGATACGCGGGATCCCGTCACCGACAAACTCATCTTT.

For this clone: A far larger clone lies a single base away; this is likely a read error. The chain carries TRDV1 and TRDJ1; 7 bases agree with TRDD2. Germline matching of the DNA provided the J gene here, since TCRdb leaves it blank. Trimming at V came to 9 bases and at J to 0 bases, leaving 25 bases not matched to a gene. This CDR3 is built from 20 residues. Germline V lookup: CDR1 TSWWSYY, CDR2 QGS. CDR3 nucleotides: TGTGCTCTAACCTGTGGCGCCTTCCTGAACTTCGGACTCTACACCGATAAACTCATCTTT. It is translated as CALTCGAFLNFGLYTDKLIF.

Remarks on this clone: The protein recorded in TCRdb matches a much larger clone and deviates from this DNA's translation at residue 5, suggesting a read error; the protein here is obtained by translating the DNA. This chain links TRDV1 with TRDJ3, with 9 positions matching TRDD3. Here the J gene came from matching the DNA to germline, since TCRdb omits it. V gave up 4 bases and J gave up 0 bases; unmatched junction bases: 25. Germline CDR1 is TSWWSYY and CDR2 is QGS. The CDR3 consists of 25 residues. The CDR3 here is CALGARREVGVLGERSSWDTRQMFF. As DNA, the CDR3 is TGTGCTCTTGGGGCCCGGCGGGAAGTAGGGGTACTGGGGGAGCGGAGCTCCTGGGACACCCGACAGATGTTTTTC.

This clone has more than one count but fewer than ten. The mismatch at residue 11 between this DNA's translation and the TCRdb protein of a much larger clone likely reflects a read error; the protein shown is translated from the DNA. The chain recombines TRDV1 with TRDJ1; 8 nucleotides line up with TRDD3. Germline matching of the DNA provided the J gene here, since TCRdb leaves it blank. V was clipped by 0 bases and J by 8 bases; unmatched bases: 38. The CDR3 contains 25 residues. Per germline, CDR1 TSWWSYY and CDR2 QGS. CDR3 residues: CALGELDRDFQQYLYWGSGRKKLIF. In DNA form, the CDR3 reads TGTGCTCTTGGGGAACTAGACCGTGACTTCCAACAGTACCTGTACTGGGGGTCCGGACGAAAGAAACTCATCTTT.

This clone was counted many times. A far larger clone is one nucleotide away, so this likely arose from a read error. The chain uses TRDV1 and TRDJ1; weak D call: TRDD2 (8 bases). CDR1 TSWWSYY and CDR2 QGS come from the germline V gene. The germline V and J ends were trimmed by 1 base and 0 bases, with 42 bases remaining between them. The CDR3 is 26 amino acids. As DNA, the CDR3 is TGTGCTCTTGGGGAACGACGGCGAAATCCGACTTCCTTCCTAAACTGGGGAGCTACGTACACCGATAAACTCATCTTT. The encoded protein is CALGERRRNPTSFLNWGATYTDKLIF.

As concerns this clone: TCRdb's protein, taken from a much larger clone, differs from this DNA's translation at residue 5, likely owing to a read error; the protein displayed comes from the DNA. The chain carries TRDV2 and TRDJ1, with 9 bases identical to TRDD3. TCRdb gives no J gene; it was assigned here by matching the DNA to germline. Germline V lookup: CDR1 GEAIGNYY, CDR2 EKD. CDR3 size: 16 residues. Trimming cost V 4 bases and J 0 bases; bases outside gene matches: 8. The CDR3 DNA sequence: TGTGCCTGTGATTTCCTGGGGGATGGGTACACCGATAAACTCATCTTT. Amino acids: CACDFLGDGYTDKLIF.

This clone occurred a few times. TCRdb shows a much larger clone's protein in place of this DNA's translation, and the two differ at residue 6, likely through a read error; the protein shown is translated from the DNA. The chain uses TRDV2 and TRDJ1; TRDD3 matches at 13 bases. The J gene was missing in TCRdb and was found by matching the end of the DNA to germline. The CDR3 is 18 amino acids. With V trimmed by 3 bases and J by 6 bases, 15 bases remained unmatched. Germline V gene data show CDR1 as GEAIGNYY and CDR2 as EKD. In DNA form, the CDR3 reads TGTGCCTGTGACCCTCCACCAACTACTGGGGGATACGAGAATAAACTCATCTTT. Its protein is CACDPPPTTGGYENKLIF.

There are a few counts of this clone. For this DNA, TCRdb reports the protein of a much larger clone, which diverges at residue 4, most likely from a read error; the protein presented here is translated directly from the DNA. The chain is built from TRDV3 and TRDJ1, with 9 bases lining up with TRDD3. TCRdb does not report a J gene; here it was assigned by matching the DNA to germline references. Germline V gene data show CDR1 as TVYSNPD and CDR2 as GDNSRS (reference sequence). CDR3 size: 16 residues. V lost 3 bases, J lost 1 base, and 12 bases stayed unmatched. The CDR3, as DNA: TGTGCCTTGCCGGGGGACTGGGGGACCTCCACCGATAAACTCATCTTT. It codes for CALPGDWGTSTDKLIF.

The sample holds a few counts of this clone. The amino acid sequence in TCRdb belongs to a much larger clone and departs from this DNA's translation at residue 11, likely a sequencing read error; the sequence shown is translated from the DNA. The rearrangement uses TRDV1 and TRDJ1, with TRDD3 as a possible D gene (5 bases). No J segment appears in TCRdb, so it was assigned here by matching the sequence to germline. This CDR3 has 22 amino acids. The germline CDR1 and CDR2 sequences are TSWWSYY and QGS. Between the trimmed V and J ends, which lost 1 base and 1 base, there was a span of 31 bases. CDR3 DNA: TGTGCTCTTGGGGAACCCTATCATAGGCCGGAGACTTGGGATCGATGCACCGATAAACTCATCTTT. Amino acid sequence: CALGEPYHRPETWDRCTDKLIF.

This clone has a handful of counts. This sequence joins TRDV1 and TRDJ1; TRDD3 is a possible D gene (5 bases). As TCRdb names no J gene, one was assigned here on the basis of a DNA match to germline. There are 15 residues in the CDR3. Germline V gene lookup returns CDR1 TSWWSYY and CDR2 QGS. V was cut by 5 bases and J by 3 bases, with 16 bases left in between. The CDR3 bases are TGTGCTCTTGGGAGTTGGGGAGGTGATTCCGATAAACTCATCTTT. Amino acid sequence: CALGSWGGDSDKLIF.

About this clone itself: TCRdb's entry gives the protein of a much larger clone, which mismatches this DNA's translation at residue 9, likely from a read error; the protein reported here is translated from the DNA. The V call is TRDV3, the J call TRDJ1, with 7 bases matching TRDD3. Germline matching of the DNA provided the J gene here, since TCRdb leaves it blank. The CDR3 loop spans 21 amino acids. The V segment lost 0 bases and the J segment 0 bases; nucleotides outside the gene matches: 25. CDR1 is TVYSNPD, CDR2 GDNSRS, per germline (reference sequence). In DNA form, the CDR3 reads TGTGCCTTTAGCTTTATAGAGACGACCTACATCTTCTGGGGGGACACCGATAAACTCATCTTT. Translation gives CAFSFIETTYIFWGDTDKLIF.

For this clone: The protein that TCRdb holds for this DNA derives from a much larger clone and differs from the translated DNA at residue 11, which likely indicates a read error; the protein shown here is translated from the DNA. The chain couples TRDV1 to TRDJ1; 9 nucleotides align to TRDD3. V shed 5 bases and J 0 bases; nucleotides not matched to a gene: 34. CDR3 size: 25 residues. Germline lookup yields CDR1 TSWWSYY and CDR2 QGS. This CDR3 is CALGRRRPFLILVTGGPLYTDKLIF. The DNA for the CDR3 is TGTGCTCTTGGGCGTCGTAGGCCTTTCCTAATATTGGTTACTGGGGGACCGCTGTACACCGATAAACTCATCTTT.